This passage covers 8 T cell receptor beta chains from one sample sequenced in a study of T cell responses to AZD1222 COVID-19 vaccine. The data were produced by immunoSEQ multiplex PCR, yet TCRdb's version contains in-frame clones alone and is incomplete. This table holds about 110,000 clones, nearly 90% found once. Sequencing was performed on peripheral blood, taken on day 0 of AZD1222 vaccination. All receptors derive from an adult in good health.

CDR3 DNA: TGCGCCAGCAGTGAGGTCCAGGGAAAAGTGCAGTACTTC. This codes for CASSEVQGKVQYF. The rearrangement uses TRBV10-1 and TRBJ2-7; maybe TRBD1 (5 bases). V was shortened by 2 bases and J by 9 bases, with 14 bases between the two germline ends. The V gene's germline CDR1 is WNHNN and CDR2 SYGVQD (reference sequence). The CDR3 is 13 residues long.

The rearrangement links TRBV6-5 to TRBJ1-3, with 9 nucleotides matching TRBD1. V dropped 2 bases and J dropped 2; count of bases not matched to a gene: 1. Germline lookup yields CDR1 MNHEY and CDR2 SVGAGI. The CDR3 spans 15 residues. DNA for the CDR3: TGTGCCAGCAGTTACGGGACAGGGACTGGAAACACCATATATTTT. The encoded protein is CASSYGTGTGNTIYF.

The V gene is TRBV5-6, the J gene TRBJ2-5, with a tentative D call TRBD2 (5 bases). V was clipped by 5 bases and J by 6 bases, with 17 bases between them. The length of the CDR3 is 14 residues. From germline, CDR1 is SGHDT and CDR2 YYEEEE. The CDR3 coding sequence is TGTGCCAGCAGTGTCGAGGGCGCTATGCAGACCCAGTACTTC. Translating gives CASSVEGAMQTQYF.

J is TRBJ1-1 and V is TRBV9; 7 positions agree with TRBD1. Looked up from germline, CDR1 is SGDLS and CDR2 is YYNGEE. The CDR3 sequence is 12 residues long. V gave up 4 bases and J gave up 4 bases; unmatched junction bases: 1. This CDR3 is CASSTGATEAFF. CDR3 DNA: TGTGCCAGCAGCACAGGGGCCACTGAAGCTTTCTTT.

V usage is TRBV11-3 and J usage is TRBJ2-1, with 7 positions matching TRBD2. The CDR3 length is 16 residues. Per germline, CDR1 SGHNT and CDR2 YENEEA. V lost 5 bases and J lost 4; bases outside the gene matches: 11. The chain's CDR3 is CASSRVGGSTYNEQFF. The CDR3 DNA sequence: TGTGCCAGCAGCAGGGTGGGGGGGAGTACTTACAATGAGCAGTTCTTC. The variable domain in full, completed from reference TRBV11-3 and TRBJ2-1, reads EAGVVQSPRYKIIEKKQPVAFWCNPISGHNTLYWYLQNLGQGPELLIRYENEEAVDDSQLPKDRFSAERLKGVDSTLKIQPAELGDSAVYLCASSRVGGSTYNEQFFGPGTRLTVL.

The V and J genes are TRBV7-9 and TRBJ2-7, with 9 bases identical to TRBD2. From germline, CDR1 is SEHNR and CDR2 FQNEAQ (reference sequence). Trimming removed 3 bases from V and 0 bases from J; junction bases left unmatched: 3. The CDR3 is 15 residues long. DNA for the CDR3: TGTGCCAGCAGCTTGCTTAGCGGGAGCTCCTACGAGCAGTACTTC. Encoded protein: CASSLLSGSSYEQYF.

The rearrangement links TRBV5-1 to TRBJ2-1, with 8 positions matching TRBD2. In germline, CDR1 is SGHRS, CDR2 YFSETQ. Germline trimming cut 3 bases from V and 15 bases from J; bases unmatched to any gene: 14. The CDR3 is 14 amino acids. The CDR3 sequence is CASSSRTSTGSLFF. CDR3 coding DNA: TGCGCCAGCAGCTCCCGGACTAGCACGGGAAGCCTGTTCTTC.

This clone appeared once. The rearrangement links TRBV3-1 (or the pseudogene TRBV3-2) to TRBJ2-3; D is uncertain. In germline, CDR1 is LGHDT, CDR2 YNNKEL (reference sequence). The CDR3 is 15 amino acids. The V end lost 4 bases, the J end lost 2 bases, and 13 bases lay between the germline ends. DNA for the CDR3: TGTGCCAGCAGCCTTCTCGTGGGCCACACAGATACGCAGTATTTT. Translating gives CASSLLVGHTDTQYF.